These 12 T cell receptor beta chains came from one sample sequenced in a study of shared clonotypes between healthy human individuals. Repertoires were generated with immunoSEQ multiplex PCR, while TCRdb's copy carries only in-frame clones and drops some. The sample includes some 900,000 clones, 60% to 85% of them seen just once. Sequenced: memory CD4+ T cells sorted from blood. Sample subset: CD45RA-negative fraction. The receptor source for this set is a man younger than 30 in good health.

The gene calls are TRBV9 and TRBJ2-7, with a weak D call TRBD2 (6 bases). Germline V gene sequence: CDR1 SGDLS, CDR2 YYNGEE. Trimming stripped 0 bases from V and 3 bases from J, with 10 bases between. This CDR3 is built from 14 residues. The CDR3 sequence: CASSVGGNDYEQYF. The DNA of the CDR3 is TGTGCCAGCAGCGTAGGCGGGAATGACTACGAGCAGTACTTC.

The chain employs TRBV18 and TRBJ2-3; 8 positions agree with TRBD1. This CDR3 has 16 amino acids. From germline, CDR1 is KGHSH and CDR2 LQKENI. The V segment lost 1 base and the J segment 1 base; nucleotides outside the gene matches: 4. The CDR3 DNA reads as TGTGCCAGCTCACCACGACAGGGGACGGGCACAGATACGCAGTATTTT. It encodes CASSPRQGTGTDTQYF.

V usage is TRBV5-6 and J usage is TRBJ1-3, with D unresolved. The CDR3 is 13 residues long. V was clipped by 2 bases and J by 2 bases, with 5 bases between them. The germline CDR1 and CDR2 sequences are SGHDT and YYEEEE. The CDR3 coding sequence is TGTGCCAGCAGCTTAGAACCTGGAAACACCATATATTTT. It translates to CASSLEPGNTIYF. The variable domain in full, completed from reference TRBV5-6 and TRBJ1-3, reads DAGVTQSPTHLIKTRGQQVTLRCSPKSGHDTVSWYQQALGQGPQFIFQYYEEEERQRGNFPDRFSGHQFPNYSSELNVNALLLGDSALYLCASSLEPGNTIYFGEGSWLTVV.

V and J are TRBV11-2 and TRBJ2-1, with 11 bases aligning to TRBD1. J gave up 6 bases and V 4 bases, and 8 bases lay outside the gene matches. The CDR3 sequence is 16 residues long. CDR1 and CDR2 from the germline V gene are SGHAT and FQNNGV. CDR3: CASSWTAGTGGNEQFF. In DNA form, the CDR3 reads TGTGCCAGCAGCTGGACAGCCGGGACAGGGGGCAATGAGCAGTTCTTC.

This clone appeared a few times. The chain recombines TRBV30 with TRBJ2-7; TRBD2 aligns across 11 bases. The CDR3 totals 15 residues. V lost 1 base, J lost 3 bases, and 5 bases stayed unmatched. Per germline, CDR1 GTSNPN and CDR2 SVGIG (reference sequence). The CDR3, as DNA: TGTGCCTGGAGTGGAGGCCTAGCGGGGGGCTACGAGCAGTACTTC. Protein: CAWSGGLAGGYEQYF.

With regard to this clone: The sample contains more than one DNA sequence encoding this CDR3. CDR3 loop: CASTQGENTEAFF. The CDR3 bases are TGTGCCAGCACACAGGGAGAAAACACTGAAGCTTTCTTT. The chain has TRBV2 and TRBJ1-1; D may be TRBD1 (6 bases). The CDR3 runs to 13 residues. Between the trimmed V and J ends, which lost 7 bases and 2 bases, there was a span of 11 bases. Germline V gene lookup returns CDR1 SNHLY and CDR2 FYNNEI.

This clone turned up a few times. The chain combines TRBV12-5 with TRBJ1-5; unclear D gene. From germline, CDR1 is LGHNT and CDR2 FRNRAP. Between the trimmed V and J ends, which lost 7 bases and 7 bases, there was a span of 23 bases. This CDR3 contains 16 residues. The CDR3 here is CASALEAGGGGQPQHF. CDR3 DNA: TGTGCTAGTGCCCTTGAGGCAGGCGGCGGAGGACAGCCCCAGCATTTT.

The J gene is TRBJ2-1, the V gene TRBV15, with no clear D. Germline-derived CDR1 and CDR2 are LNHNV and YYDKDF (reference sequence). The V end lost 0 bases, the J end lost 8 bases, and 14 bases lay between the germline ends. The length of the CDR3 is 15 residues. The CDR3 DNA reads TGTGCCACCAGCAGAGATGTAGGCCTAGTCGATGAGCAGTTCTTC. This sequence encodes CATSRDVGLVDEQFF.

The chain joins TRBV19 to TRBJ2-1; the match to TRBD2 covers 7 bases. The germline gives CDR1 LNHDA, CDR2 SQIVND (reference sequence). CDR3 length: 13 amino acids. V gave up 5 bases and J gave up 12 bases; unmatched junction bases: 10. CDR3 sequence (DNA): TGTGCCAGTAGTCCCCTAGCGGACCAGGGGCAGTTCTTC. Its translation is CASSPLADQGQFF.

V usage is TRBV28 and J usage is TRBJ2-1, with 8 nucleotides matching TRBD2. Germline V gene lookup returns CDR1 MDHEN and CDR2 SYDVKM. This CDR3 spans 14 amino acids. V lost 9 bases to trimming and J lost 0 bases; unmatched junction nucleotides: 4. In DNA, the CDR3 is TGTGCCAGTGGCGGGGGGATCTCCTACAATGAGCAGTTCTTC. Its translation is CASGGGISYNEQFF.

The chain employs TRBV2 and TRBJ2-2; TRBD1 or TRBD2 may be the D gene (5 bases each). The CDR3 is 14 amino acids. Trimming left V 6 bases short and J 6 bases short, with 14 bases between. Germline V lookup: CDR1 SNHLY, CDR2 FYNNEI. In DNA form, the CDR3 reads TGTGCCAGCAGCACCTTACGGGACGCCGGGGAGCTGTTTTTT. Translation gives CASSTLRDAGELFF.

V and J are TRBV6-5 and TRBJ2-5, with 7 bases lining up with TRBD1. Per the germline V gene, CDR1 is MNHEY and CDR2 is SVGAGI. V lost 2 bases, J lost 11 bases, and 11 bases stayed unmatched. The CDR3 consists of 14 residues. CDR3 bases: TGTGCCAGCAGTTACATTAGGGGGCAAGGAGAGCAGTACTTC. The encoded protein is CASSYIRGQGEQYF.